This TCR beta chain was captured by sequencing in a study of T cell responses to AZD1222 COVID-19 vaccine. Study findings and constraints: Repertoire sampling was restricted to post-peak T cell response timepoints.

With V trimmed by 5 bases and J by 6 bases, 11 bases remained unmatched. The CDR3 extends over 15 amino acids. The germline V gene encodes CDR1 MNHEY and CDR2 SMNVEV (reference sequence). As regards this clone: Its specificity is unknown.

Generated by immunoSEQ multiplex PCR, the TCRdb table keeps only in-frame clones and is missing some. The repertoire consists of 160,000 or so clones, with 90% occurring once and the leading ten covering 1.5%. Analysis merged second doses at about 4 or about 12 weeks. The specimen was peripheral blood, collected 28 days after the second AZD1222 dose. The chain couples TRBV27 to TRBJ2-7, with 9 bases matching TRBD2. The receptor was isolated from an adult who received the AZD1222 COVID-19 vaccine. CDR3 residues: CASSPGTSGRGEQYF. The DNA for the CDR3 is TGTGCCAGCAGTCCTGGAACTAGCGGGCGTGGCGAGCAGTACTTC.